The 5 T cell receptor beta chains presented below share a single source sample, sequenced in a study of blood T cell repertoires in COVID-19. Clones were sequenced by immunoSEQ multiplex PCR, and TCRdb holds only the in-frame ones, with some missing. Found here are 40,000 to 55,000 clones, 90% to 95% of them singletons; the top ten hold about 8.9%. The specimen sequenced was peripheral blood. All receptors derive from a woman of 80 years or more with acute or convalescent COVID-19.

CDR3 region: CASSRTGQDNEQFF. CDR3 nucleotides: TGTGCCAGCAGCCGGACAGGGCAGGACAATGAGCAGTTCTTC. The chain links TRBV6-5 to TRBJ2-1, with 8 positions matching TRBD1. The germline V gene has CDR1 MNHEY and CDR2 SVGAGI. This CDR3 has 14 residues. V lost 6 bases and J lost 5; bases outside the gene matches: 6.

The chain employs TRBV7-9 and TRBJ2-3, with D hard to call. The CDR3 is 12 residues long. V was trimmed by 4 bases and J by 6 bases, leaving 8 bases between them. Per the germline V gene, CDR1 is SEHNR and CDR2 is FQNEAQ (reference sequence). The CDR3 DNA reads as TGTGCCAGCAGCTCCTCCGGGGATACGCAGTATTTT. Encoded protein: CASSSSGDTQYF.

The rearrangement links TRBV3-1 (or the pseudogene TRBV3-2) to TRBJ2-7, with 8 bases lining up with TRBD2. The germline CDR1 and CDR2 sequences are LGHDT and YNNKEL (reference sequence). V was clipped by 0 bases and J by 5 bases; unmatched bases: 6. CDR3 length equals 15 residues. CDR3 in amino acids: CASSQDAPGGHEQYF. In DNA form, the CDR3 reads TGTGCCAGCAGCCAAGATGCCCCGGGGGGGCACGAGCAGTACTTC.

The gene calls are TRBV7-2 and TRBJ1-2; D not resolved. Germline V lookup: CDR1 SGHTA, CDR2 FQGNSA. The CDR3 is 15 residues long. V lost 5 bases and J lost 5, with 18 bases in between. This CDR3 is CASSQERRPLYGYTF. The DNA for the CDR3 is TGTGCCAGCAGCCAAGAGCGGAGACCGTTATATGGCTACACCTTC.

This chain connects TRBV6-6 to TRBJ1-2, with D perhaps TRBD1 (6 bases). The CDR3 length is 13 residues. The germline V and J ends were trimmed by 5 bases and 7 bases, with 14 bases remaining between them. Germline CDR1 is MNHNY and CDR2 is SVGAGI (reference sequence). This CDR3 reads CASSSPGVSGYTF. Written as DNA, the CDR3 is TGTGCCAGCAGTAGCCCAGGGGTCAGTGGCTACACCTTC.